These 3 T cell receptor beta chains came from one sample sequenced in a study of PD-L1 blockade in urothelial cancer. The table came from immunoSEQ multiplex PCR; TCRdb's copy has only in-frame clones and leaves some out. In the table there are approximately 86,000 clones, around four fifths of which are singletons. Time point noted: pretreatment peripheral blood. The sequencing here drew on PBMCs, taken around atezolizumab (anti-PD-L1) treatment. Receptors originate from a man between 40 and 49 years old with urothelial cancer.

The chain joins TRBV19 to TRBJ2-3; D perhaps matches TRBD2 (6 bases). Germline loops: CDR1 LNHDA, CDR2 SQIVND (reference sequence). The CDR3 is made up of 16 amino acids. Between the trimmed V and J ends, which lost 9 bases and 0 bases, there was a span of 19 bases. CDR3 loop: CASDLGLAASTDTQYF. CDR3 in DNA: TGTGCCAGCGACCTGGGACTCGCTGCTAGCACAGATACGCAGTATTTT.

CDR3 DNA: TGCAGTGCTGCAAAGAGGGAGACCCAGTACTTC. This codes for CSAAKRETQYF. The V call is TRBV20-1, the J call TRBJ2-5; D not certain. Germline V gives CDR1 DFQATT, CDR2 SNEGSKA (reference sequence). Between the trimmed V and J ends, which lost 5 bases and 5 bases, there was a span of 9 bases. This CDR3 comprises 11 residues.

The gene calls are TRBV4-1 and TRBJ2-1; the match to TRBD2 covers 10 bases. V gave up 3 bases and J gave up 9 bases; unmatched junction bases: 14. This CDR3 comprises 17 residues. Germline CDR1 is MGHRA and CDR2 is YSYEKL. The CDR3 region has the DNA TGCGCCAGCAGCCATATTTTGGCGCTAGCGGGAGAGCGTGAGCAGTTCTTC. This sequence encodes CASSHILALAGEREQFF.